These 4 T cell receptor beta chains share one sample of origin, sequenced in a study of blood T cell repertoires in COVID-19. Produced via immunoSEQ multiplex PCR; TCRdb's table is partial and in-frame only. The table lists roughly 150,000 clones, roughly 80% of them singletons, with over 0.5% in the top ten. The specimen was peripheral blood. The receptors were gathered from a man between 60 and 75 years old with acute or convalescent COVID-19.

The rearrangement uses TRBV2 and TRBJ1-1; TRBD1 is a possible D gene (5 bases). This CDR3 comprises 12 residues. The V and J ends lost 6 bases and 0 bases respectively, with 5 bases between them. Germline CDR1 and CDR2: SNHLY and FYNNEI. For the CDR3, the DNA is TGTGCCAGCAGGGACATGAACACTGAAGCTTTCTTT. Protein: CASRDMNTEAFF.

Comments on this clone: Other DNA sequences in this sample translate to the same CDR3. This chain joins TRBV24-1 and TRBJ1-2, with 9 bases that match TRBD1. After removal of 9 bases from V and 1 base from J, the junction contained 2 bases not matched to a gene. Germline-derived CDR1 and CDR2 are KGHDR and SFDVKD. This CDR3 spans 13 amino acids. In nucleotides, the CDR3 is TGTGCCACCTCGACAGGGGGTAACTATGGCTACACCTTC. It translates to CATSTGGNYGYTF.

This clone is a singleton in its sample. V is TRBV5-8 and J is TRBJ1-6, with D possibly matching TRBD1 (6 bases). The CDR3 sequence is 18 residues long. CDR1 and CDR2 (germline): SGHTS, YDEGEE. V shed 4 bases and J shed 0 bases, with 17 bases lying between them. The CDR3: CASSQRTGPGSYNSPLHF. CDR3 nucleotide sequence: TGTGCCAGCAGCCAAAGAACAGGGCCGGGCTCCTATAATTCACCCCTCCACTTT.

The chain employs TRBV6-5 and TRBJ2-5; 7 bases line up with TRBD2. Germline trimming cut 2 bases from V and 4 bases from J; bases unmatched to any gene: 4. The V gene's germline CDR1 is MNHEY and CDR2 SVGAGI. The CDR3 runs 14 residues. CDR3 nucleotide sequence: TGTGCCAGCAGTTACGGGAGGGGAGGAGAGACCCAGTACTTC. It translates to CASSYGRGGETQYF.